The subject of this entry is one T cell receptor beta chain. Other DNA sequences of this sample code for an identical CDR3. Isolated RNA was reverse transcribed in full, so expressed TCRB transcripts were sequenced. Data came from immunoSEQ multiplex PCR; TCRdb stores just in-frame clones and leaves some out. The repertoire consists of under 500,000 clones, with approximately 28% occurring once and the leading ten covering about 0.065%. The V gene's germline CDR1 is SQVTM and CDR2 ANQGSEA. This CDR3 is built from 11 residues. With 7 bases removed from V and 5 bases from J, the gap between germline ends came to 11 bases. This sample was included in a study of beta chain features in type 1 diabetes.

The receptor was isolated from a man younger than 30 in good health. The specimen sequenced was naive CD4+ T cells from blood. The gene calls are TRBV29-1 and TRBJ2-5; D possibly corresponds to TRBD2 (6 bases). DNA of the CDR3: TGCAGCGCCTCCCGGGGGGAGACCCAGTACTTC. Residues: CSASRGETQYF.